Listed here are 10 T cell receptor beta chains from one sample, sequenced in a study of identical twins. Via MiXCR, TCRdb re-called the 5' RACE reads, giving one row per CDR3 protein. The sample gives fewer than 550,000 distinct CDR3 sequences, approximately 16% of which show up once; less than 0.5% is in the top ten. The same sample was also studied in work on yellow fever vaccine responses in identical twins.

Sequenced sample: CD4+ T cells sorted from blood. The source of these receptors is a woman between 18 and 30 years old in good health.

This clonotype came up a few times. The CDR3, as DNA: TGTGCCAGCAGAAGGACAGGGGAAGATACGCAGTATTTT. Protein: CASRRTGEDTQYF. The chain couples TRBV27 to TRBJ2-3; 9 positions agree with TRBD1. The J segment lost 5 bases and the V segment lost 6 bases, leaving 3 bases of the junction unmatched. Germline assignment: CDR1 MNHEY and CDR2 SMNVEV (reference sequence). This CDR3 has 13 amino acids.

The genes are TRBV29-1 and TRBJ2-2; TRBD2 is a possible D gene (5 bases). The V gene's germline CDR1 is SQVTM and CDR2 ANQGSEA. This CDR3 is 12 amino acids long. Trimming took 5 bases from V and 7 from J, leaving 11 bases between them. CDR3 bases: TGCAGCGTTTCTTCTCGGGGCGGGGAGCTGTTTTTT. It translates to CSVSSRGGELFF.

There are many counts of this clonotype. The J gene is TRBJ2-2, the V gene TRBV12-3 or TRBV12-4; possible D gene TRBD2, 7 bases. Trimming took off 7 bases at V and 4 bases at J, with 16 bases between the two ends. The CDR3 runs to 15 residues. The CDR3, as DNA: TGTGCCAGCAACCGGGGGGCGCGCGGCACCGGGGAGCTGTTTTTT. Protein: CASNRGARGTGELFF.

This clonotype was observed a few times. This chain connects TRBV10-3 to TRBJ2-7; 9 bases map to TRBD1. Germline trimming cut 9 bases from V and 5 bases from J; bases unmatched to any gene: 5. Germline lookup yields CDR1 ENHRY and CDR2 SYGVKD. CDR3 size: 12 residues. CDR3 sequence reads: CAIPGQGNEQYF. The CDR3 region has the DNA TGTGCCATACCGGGACAGGGCAACGAGCAGTACTTC.

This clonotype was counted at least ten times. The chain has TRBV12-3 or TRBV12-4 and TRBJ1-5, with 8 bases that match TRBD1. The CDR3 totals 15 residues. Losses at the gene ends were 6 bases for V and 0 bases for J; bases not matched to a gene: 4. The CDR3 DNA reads TGTGCCAGCAGAACAGGGGGAGGTAGCAATCAGCCCCAGCATTTT. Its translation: CASRTGGGSNQPQHF.

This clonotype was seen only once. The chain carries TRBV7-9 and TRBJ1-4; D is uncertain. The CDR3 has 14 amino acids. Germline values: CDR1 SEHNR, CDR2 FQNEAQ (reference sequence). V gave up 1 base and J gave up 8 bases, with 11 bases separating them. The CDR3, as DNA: TGTGCCAGCAGCTTAGTTCGGCAAGGGGAAAAACTGTTTTTT. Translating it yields CASSLVRQGEKLFF.

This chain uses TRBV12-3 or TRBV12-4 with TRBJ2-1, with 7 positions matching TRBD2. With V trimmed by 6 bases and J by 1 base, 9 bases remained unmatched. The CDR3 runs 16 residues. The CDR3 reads CASRERGVGSYNEQFF. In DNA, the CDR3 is TGTGCCAGCAGAGAACGGGGGGTAGGGTCCTACAATGAGCAGTTCTTC.

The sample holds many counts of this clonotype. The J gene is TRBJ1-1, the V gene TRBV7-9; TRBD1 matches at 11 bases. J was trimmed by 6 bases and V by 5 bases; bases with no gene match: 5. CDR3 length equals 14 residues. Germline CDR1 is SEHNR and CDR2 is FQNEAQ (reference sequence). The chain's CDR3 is CASSPGQGASEAFF. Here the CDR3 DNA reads TGTGCCAGCAGCCCCGGACAGGGGGCTTCTGAAGCTTTCTTT. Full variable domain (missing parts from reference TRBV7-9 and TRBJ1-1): DTGVSQNPRHKITKRGQNVTFRCDPISEHNRLYWYRQTLGQGPEFLTYFQNEAQLEKSRLLSDRFSAERPKGSFSTLEIQRTEQGDSAMYLCASSPGQGASEAFFGQGTRLTVV.

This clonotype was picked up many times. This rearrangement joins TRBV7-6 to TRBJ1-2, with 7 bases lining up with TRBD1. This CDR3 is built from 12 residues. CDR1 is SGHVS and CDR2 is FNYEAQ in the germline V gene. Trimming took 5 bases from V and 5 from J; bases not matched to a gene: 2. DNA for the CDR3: TGTGCCAGCAGCCCAGGGGGGTATGGCTACACCTTC. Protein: CASSPGGYGYTF. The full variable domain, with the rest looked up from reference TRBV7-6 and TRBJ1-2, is GAGVSQSPRYKVTKRGQDVALRCDPISGHVSLYWYRQALGQGPEFLTYFNYEAQQDKSGLPNDRFSAERPEGSISTLTIQRTEQRDSAMYRCASSPGGYGYTFGSGTRLTVV.

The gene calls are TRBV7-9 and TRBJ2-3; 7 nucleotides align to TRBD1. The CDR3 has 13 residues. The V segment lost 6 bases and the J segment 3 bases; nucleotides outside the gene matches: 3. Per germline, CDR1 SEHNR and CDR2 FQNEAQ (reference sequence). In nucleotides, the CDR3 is TGTGCCAGCAGGCCGACAGGGACAGATACGCAGTATTTT. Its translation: CASRPTGTDTQYF.